These 3 T cell receptor beta chains were all obtained from the same sample, sequenced in a study of low-dose radiotherapy and immunotherapy resistance in tumors. First-strand cDNA used TRAV- and TRBV-specific primers, covering alpha and beta chains. TCR amplification involved 20 to 25 PCR cycles with a constant-region primer and V-primer adapter. TCRdb re-derived calls from the reads in MiXCR, one entry per CDR3 protein. The sample lists approximately 91,000 distinct CDR3 sequences; 20% to 25% were seen once. Time point meaning: after trial treatment. Treatment described: LDRT plus nivolumab, ipilimumab, low-dose cyclophosphamide and aspirin (RACIN trial). The sequencing used PBMCs, collected after low-dose radiotherapy plus immunotherapy. The receptor set was obtained from a female donor with ovarian cancer.

This clonotype was detected ten times or more. This chain uses TRBV5-1 with TRBJ2-2, with 7 bases that match TRBD1. The CDR3 spans 16 residues. Germline V gives CDR1 SGHRS, CDR2 YFSETQ. J lost 0 bases, V lost 4 bases, and 6 bases had no gene match. CDR3 sequence: CASSKKGQTNTGELFF. CDR3 coding DNA: TGCGCCAGCAGCAAAAAGGGACAGACGAACACCGGGGAGCTGTTTTTT.

This clonotype was counted at least ten times. This chain joins TRBV7-9 and TRBJ1-1; 10 bases agree with TRBD1. This CDR3 is 14 amino acids long. J gave up 5 bases and V 3 bases, and 3 bases lay outside the gene matches. Germline V gene lookup returns CDR1 SEHNR and CDR2 FQNEAQ (reference sequence). This CDR3 is CASSLTGGLTEAFF. CDR3 in DNA: TGTGCCAGCAGCTTGACAGGGGGCTTGACTGAAGCTTTCTTT.

This clonotype occurred a few times. Since a much larger clone is just one base distant, this may be a read error. The chain recombines TRBV5-1 with TRBJ2-3; perhaps TRBD2 as D (5 bases). The CDR3 length is 14 residues. The germline CDR1 and CDR2 sequences are SGHRS and YFSETQ. The CDR3, as DNA: TGCGCCAGCAGCTTGGGGACTTCCACAAATACGCAGTATTTT. Translated: CASSLGTSTNTQYF.